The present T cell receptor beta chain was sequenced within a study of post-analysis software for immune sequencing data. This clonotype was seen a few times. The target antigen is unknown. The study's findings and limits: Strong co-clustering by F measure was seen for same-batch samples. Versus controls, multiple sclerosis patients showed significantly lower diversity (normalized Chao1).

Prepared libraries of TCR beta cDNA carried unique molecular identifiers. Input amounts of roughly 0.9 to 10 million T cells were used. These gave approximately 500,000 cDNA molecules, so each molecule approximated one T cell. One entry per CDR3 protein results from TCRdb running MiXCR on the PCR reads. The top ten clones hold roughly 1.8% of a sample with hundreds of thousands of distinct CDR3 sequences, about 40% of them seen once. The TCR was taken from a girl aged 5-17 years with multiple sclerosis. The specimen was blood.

The CDR3 protein is CATSDNFGTGVDIQYF. The CDR3 region has the DNA TGTGCCACCAGTGATAACTTTGGGACAGGGGTTGACATTCAGTACTTC. The V call is TRBV24-1, the J call TRBJ2-4; TRBD1 aligns across 10 bases. The germline gives CDR1 KGHDR, CDR2 SFDVKD. This CDR3 is 16 amino acids long. The V and J ends lost 3 bases and 8 bases, in that order; junction bases with no gene match: 9.